The 6 T cell receptor beta chains listed next were all sequenced from one sample in a study of STAT5B mutations in CD4+ large granular lymphocyte leukemia (dated by TCRdb to the early 2020s). The library was produced with the immunoSEQ multiplex PCR assay. This immuneACCESS table, as held by TCRdb, lists in-frame sequences with V and J called but not all clones. Of the missing ones, under half trace to an unresolved V gene in checked studies; the others have no known cause. This sample comprises over 35,000 clones, 65% to 85% of them detected only once. The biggest ten clones account for 0.3% to 0.35% of the sample. Sequenced material: CD4+ T cells from blood buffy coats. These receptors were taken from a human donor in good health.

The chain combines TRBV7-9 with TRBJ2-1; possible D gene TRBD2, 6 bases. Trimming shortened V by 5 bases and J by 0 bases, and 14 bases separated the two germline ends. This CDR3 has 16 amino acids. Germline-derived CDR1 and CDR2 are SEHNR and FQNEAQ (reference sequence). The DNA for the CDR3 is TGTGCCAGCAGCGATACCGGGACTCTCTCCTACAATGAGCAGTTCTTC. Protein product: CASSDTGTLSYNEQFF.

The rearrangement joins TRBV19 to TRBJ2-1; 12 bases align to TRBD2. The V gene end was trimmed by 1 base and the J gene end by 10 bases; junction bases not matched to a gene: 5. The CDR3 is 15 amino acids. From germline, CDR1 is LNHDA and CDR2 SQIVND (reference sequence). The DNA of the CDR3 is TGTGCCAGTAGTATAGTGACTAGCGGGAGCAAAGAGCAGTTCTTC. Translation: CASSIVTSGSKEQFF. The whole variable domain, remainder taken from reference TRBV19 and TRBJ2-1, is DGGITQSPKYLFRKEGQNVTLSCEQNLNHDAMYWYRQDPGQGLRLIYYSQIVNDFQKGDIAEGYSVSREKKESFPLTVTSAQKNPTAFYLCASSIVTSGSKEQFFGPGTRLTVL.

The CDR3 bases are TGTGCCAGCAGCCTTTACAATGAGCAGTTCTTC. It translates to CASSLYNEQFF. V gene TRBV14 combines with J gene TRBJ2-1; D is undetermined. Germline V CDR1 and CDR2: SGHDN, FVKESK. Trimming cost V 4 bases and J 4 bases, with 2 bases left between them. This CDR3 spans 11 amino acids.

This clone has just a few counts. The rearrangement uses TRBV9 and TRBJ2-7, with a possible D match to TRBD1 (5 bases). This CDR3 spans 15 amino acids. Trimming took 1 base from V and 0 from J, leaving 11 bases between them. Germline-derived CDR1 and CDR2 are SGDLS and YYNGEE. Here the CDR3 reads CASSVSGHFSYEQYF. The CDR3 DNA sequence: TGTGCCAGCAGCGTAAGTGGACACTTCTCCTACGAGCAGTACTTC.

The chain employs TRBV7-3 and TRBJ1-5, with 7 bases matching TRBD1. CDR1 is SGHTA, CDR2 FQGTGA, per germline. The CDR3 covers 15 residues. V shed 0 bases and J 5 bases; nucleotides not matched to a gene: 4. CDR3: CASSLTGGGDQPQHF. DNA of the CDR3: TGTGCCAGCAGCTTAACAGGGGGCGGGGATCAGCCCCAGCATTTT.

The V and J genes are TRBV4-1 and TRBJ2-6, with TRBD1 matching 7 bases. V gave up 1 base and J gave up 1 base; unmatched junction bases: 7. CDR3 length: 18 residues. Germline V gene sequence: CDR1 MGHRA, CDR2 YSYEKL. CDR3: CASSQVQGTGSGANVLTF. CDR3 coding DNA: TGCGCCAGCAGCCAAGTACAGGGGACCGGATCTGGGGCCAACGTCCTGACTTTC.